Shown below are 28 T cell receptor beta chains from a single sample sequenced in a study of T-cell reconstitution after alpha-beta-depleted transplantation in children. TCRbeta library construction was performed incorporating unique molecular identifiers. TCRdb redid the calling of the PCR reads with MiXCR, one entry per CDR3 protein. Of about 230,000 distinct CDR3 sequences in the sample, about 9.6% are singletons; the top ten hold about 5%. The input for sequencing was PBMCs from the stem cell graft donor, taken from the stem cell graft. The receptors derive from a human donor who donated a stem cell graft to a child with SCID.

This clonotype has more than one count but fewer than ten. The V and J genes are TRBV7-7 and TRBJ2-3; 9 bases fit TRBD1. The germline CDR1 and CDR2 sequences are SSHAT and FNYEAQ (reference sequence). V lost 2 bases to trimming and J lost 8 bases; unmatched junction nucleotides: 8. This CDR3 has 15 amino acids. The CDR3 DNA follows: TGTGCCAGCAGCTTATCGACAGGGGGAGAGAGTACGCAGTATTTT. It encodes CASSLSTGGESTQYF. Filled out from reference TRBV7-7 and TRBJ2-3, the complete variable domain reads GAGVSQSPRYKVTKRGQDVTLRCDPISSHATLYWYQQALGQGPEFLTYFNYEAQPDKSGLPSDRFSAERPEGSISTLTIQRTEQRDSAMYRCASSLSTGGESTQYFGPGTRLTVL.

In its sample, this clonotype was seen many times. V and J are TRBV20-1 and TRBJ2-3; TRBD2 is a possible D gene (6 bases). Germline-derived CDR1 and CDR2 are DFQATT and SNEGSKA (reference sequence). This CDR3 has 13 amino acids. V was clipped by 8 bases and J by 0 bases, with 12 bases between them. CDR3 coding DNA: TGCAGTACCCTAGCGCCTAGCACAGATACGCAGTATTTT. Translated, it gives CSTLAPSTDTQYF.

In its sample, this clonotype was seen many times. The chain links TRBV12-3 or TRBV12-4 to TRBJ1-1; D is uncertain. V shed 3 bases and J shed 1 base, with 9 bases lying between them. This CDR3 has 14 residues. CDR3 loop: CASSFIRTNTEAFF. In DNA form, the CDR3 reads TGTGCCAGCAGTTTCATCAGAACGAACACTGAAGCTTTCTTT.

This clonotype turned up a few times. The V gene is TRBV5-1, the J gene TRBJ2-1, with D unresolved. Germline loops: CDR1 SGHRS, CDR2 YFSETQ. V was shortened by 0 bases and J by 3 bases, with 13 bases between the two germline ends. The CDR3 consists of 16 residues. The CDR3 loop reads CASSLGGPVLYNEQFF. The CDR3 DNA reads as TGCGCCAGCAGCTTGGGAGGACCCGTCCTCTACAATGAGCAGTTCTTC.

This clonotype was picked up many times. The chain joins TRBV6-1 to TRBJ2-7; 10 bases are shared with TRBD1. Germline V gene sequence: CDR1 MNHNS, CDR2 SASEGT. The CDR3 totals 15 residues. Losses at the gene ends were 1 base for V and 1 base for J; bases not matched to a gene: 1. CDR3 DNA sequence: TGTGCCAGCAGTGAAGGACAGGGGGCGTCCTACGAGCAGTACTTC. Protein sequence: CASSEGQGASYEQYF.

This clonotype was counted at least ten times. The chain uses TRBV6-5 and TRBJ1-4; possibly TRBD1 for D (5 bases). CDR1 and CDR2 (germline): MNHEY, SVGAGI. The CDR3 has 16 residues. The V and J ends lost 2 bases and 0 bases respectively, with 10 bases between them. The CDR3 sequence: CASSYPGGATNEKLFF. CDR3 in DNA: TGTGCCAGCAGTTACCCCGGGGGGGCAACTAATGAAAAACTGTTTTTT.

This clonotype came up a few times. The gene calls are TRBV7-2 and TRBJ1-1, with D unclear. This CDR3 has 14 amino acids. The germline V and J ends were trimmed by 4 bases and 2 bases, with 11 bases remaining between them. Germline loops: CDR1 SGHTA, CDR2 FQGNSA. The CDR3 DNA sequence: TGTGCCAGCAGCTCATGGAGCTTCAACACTGAAGCTTTCTTT. Protein: CASSSWSFNTEAFF.

In this sample, this clonotype turned up many times. The gene calls are TRBV2 and TRBJ2-1; 14 positions match TRBD2. The germline V gene has CDR1 SNHLY and CDR2 FYNNEI. V was clipped by 4 bases and J by 1 base; unmatched bases: 6. This CDR3 contains 18 residues. The CDR3 loop reads CASSGGTSGGLSYNEQFF. CDR3 bases: TGTGCCAGCAGTGGGGGGACTAGCGGGGGCCTATCCTACAATGAGCAGTTCTTC.

This clonotype was picked up many times. V gene TRBV6-5 combines with J gene TRBJ2-2, with D unresolved. The V gene's germline CDR1 is MNHEY and CDR2 SVGAGI. The V and J ends lost 2 bases and 6 bases respectively, with 16 bases between them. The CDR3 covers 16 residues. CDR3 protein: CASSYPTFLGAGELFF. For the CDR3, the DNA is TGTGCCAGCAGTTACCCCACGTTTTTGGGCGCCGGGGAGCTGTTTTTT.

This clonotype showed up many times. V and J are TRBV4-1 and TRBJ2-3, with 11 bases identical to TRBD2. Per germline, CDR1 MGHRA and CDR2 YSYEKL. CDR3 length: 16 amino acids. Trimming at V came to 4 bases and at J to 4 bases, leaving 7 bases not matched to a gene. Written as DNA, the CDR3 is TGCGCCAGCAGCCCCCCGCTAGCGGGGGGCGCAGATACGCAGTATTTT. Protein: CASSPPLAGGADTQYF.

This clonotype was detected ten times or more. This rearrangement joins TRBV5-1 to TRBJ2-2; a possible D gene is TRBD2 (6 bases). With 1 base removed from V and 2 bases from J, the gap between germline ends came to 15 bases. The germline gives CDR1 SGHRS, CDR2 YFSETQ. The CDR3 spans 17 residues. This CDR3 reads CASSLKSAGGNTGELFF. The CDR3 bases are TGCGCCAGCAGCTTGAAGTCGGCCGGGGGTAACACCGGGGAGCTGTTTTTT.

The chain recombines TRBV20-1 with TRBJ2-1; TRBD2 matches 10 bases. Germline V gene lookup returns CDR1 DFQATT and CDR2 SNEGSKA (reference sequence). This CDR3 comprises 16 residues. V trimming: 4 bases; J trimming: 3 bases; junction bases outside the gene matches: 9. For the CDR3, the DNA is TGCAGTGCTAACGGGTTAGCGGGGGGCCGCTACAATGAGCAGTTCTTC. Its protein is CSANGLAGGRYNEQFF.

This clonotype has at least ten counts. The chain couples TRBV10-3 to TRBJ2-3, with 10 bases aligning to TRBD2. V dropped 6 bases and J dropped 6; count of bases not matched to a gene: 9. CDR3 length: 15 amino acids. Germline values: CDR1 ENHRY, CDR2 SYGVKD. In DNA form, the CDR3 reads TGTGCCATCAGCGTAAGCGGGGGGGCGGTGGATACGCAGTATTTT. Protein product: CAISVSGGAVDTQYF.

This clonotype has ten or more counts. The chain employs TRBV20-1 and TRBJ2-7; 7 bases are a match to TRBD1. The germline gives CDR1 DFQATT, CDR2 SNEGSKA (reference sequence). The CDR3 length is 14 residues. V dropped 7 bases and J dropped 0; count of bases not matched to a gene: 9. The CDR3 reads CSVGFRDSSYEQYF. CDR3 sequence (DNA): TGCAGTGTTGGGTTTCGGGACAGCTCCTACGAGCAGTACTTC.

This clonotype was seen repeatedly, ten times or more. The J gene is TRBJ1-6, the V gene TRBV30; TRBD1 agrees at 7 bases. Germline-derived CDR1 and CDR2 are GTSNPN and SVGIG (reference sequence). J gave up 7 bases and V 6 bases, and 9 bases lay outside the gene matches. The CDR3 contains 14 residues. The CDR3 spells CACPTGNENSPLHF. The CDR3 nucleotides are TGTGCCTGTCCGACAGGGAATGAAAATTCACCCCTCCACTTT.

There are many counts of this clonotype. The chain couples TRBV20-1 to TRBJ2-1; TRBD2 is a possible D gene (7 bases). CDR3 length equals 12 residues. Trimming took off 4 bases at V and 10 bases at J, with 14 bases between the two ends. CDR1 and CDR2 from the germline V gene are DFQATT and SNEGSKA (reference sequence). CDR3 DNA: TGCAGTGCTAAGGGGGGGCCGGCCGAGCAGTTCTTC. This translates into CSAKGGPAEQFF.

In this sample, this clonotype turned up a few times. This chain joins TRBV6-5 and TRBJ2-7; no clear D gene. The length of the CDR3 is 14 residues. Germline V gene lookup returns CDR1 MNHEY and CDR2 SVGAGI. V was cut by 0 bases and J by 3 bases, with 9 bases left in between. The CDR3 DNA sequence: TGTGCCAGCAGTTACTCGAATAGCAACTACGAGCAGTACTTC. Translation gives CASSYSNSNYEQYF.

This clonotype was detected only a few times. The V and J genes are TRBV5-1 and TRBJ1-1; no clear D. Per the germline V gene, CDR1 is SGHRS and CDR2 is YFSETQ. The CDR3 totals 14 residues. Trimming stripped 4 bases from V and 4 bases from J, with 14 bases between. CDR3 nucleotides: TGCGCCAGCAGCCCCCTCCGGGTGGGCACTGAAGCTTTCTTT. It codes for CASSPLRVGTEAFF.

This clonotype was recorded at least ten times. The chain combines TRBV5-5 with TRBJ1-1; 7 nucleotides align to TRBD1. The germline CDR1 and CDR2 sequences are SGHKS and YYEKEE (reference sequence). The CDR3 is 16 amino acids. V shed 5 bases, J shed 0 bases, and the junction held 10 bases outside the gene matches. CDR3 in amino acids: CASRQLYRGLNTEAFF. CDR3 coding DNA: TGTGCCAGCAGGCAACTCTACAGGGGTCTGAACACTGAAGCTTTCTTT.

V usage is TRBV7-2 and J usage is TRBJ2-5, with D unclear. CDR1 is SGHTA, CDR2 FQGNSA, per germline. CDR3 length: 16 amino acids. Trimming removed 6 bases from V and 0 bases from J, with 17 bases in between. CDR3 nucleotide sequence: TGTGCCAGCAGACGAGGCCGAACTACGTACCAAGAGACCCAGTACTTC. The encoded protein is CASRRGRTTYQETQYF.

This clonotype was found many times. The chain uses TRBV10-1 and TRBJ2-3; unclear D gene. In germline, CDR1 is WNHNN, CDR2 SYGVQD (reference sequence). V lost 4 bases, J lost 2 bases, and 7 bases lay in between. This CDR3 has 13 residues. CDR3 sequence reads: CASSGQVTDTQYF. The CDR3 DNA reads TGCGCCAGCAGTGGACAAGTCACAGATACGCAGTATTTT.

This clonotype was counted at least ten times. V and J are TRBV12-3 or TRBV12-4 and TRBJ2-3; 9 bases align to TRBD2. The CDR3 runs to 16 residues. J gave up 2 bases and V 2 bases, and 5 bases lay outside the gene matches. DNA for the CDR3: TGTGCCAGCAGTTTATGGGTAGCGGGGGTCACAGATACGCAGTATTTT. Its translation: CASSLWVAGVTDTQYF.

The chain recombines TRBV5-1 with TRBJ1-1; D gene unclear. Trimming stripped 0 bases from V and 2 bases from J, with 11 bases between. CDR3 size: 15 residues. The V gene's germline CDR1 is SGHRS and CDR2 YFSETQ. This chain's CDR3 is CASSLGPNLNTEAFF. DNA of the CDR3: TGCGCCAGCAGCTTGGGGCCGAACCTAAACACTGAAGCTTTCTTT.

The chain combines TRBV19 with TRBJ2-1, with a possible D match to TRBD2 (5 bases). Trimming stripped 6 bases from V and 0 bases from J, with 21 bases between. The CDR3 loop spans 18 amino acids. Germline-derived CDR1 and CDR2 are LNHDA and SQIVND (reference sequence). CDR3 protein: CASSRRPWATSSYNEQFF. DNA of the CDR3: TGTGCCAGTAGCCGTAGACCATGGGCAACTAGCTCCTACAATGAGCAGTTCTTC.

This clonotype was seen more than once but under ten times. This chain connects TRBV9 to TRBJ1-2, with unresolved D. V was pared by 0 bases and J by 8 bases, with 20 bases between. The CDR3 totals 16 residues. Germline loops: CDR1 SGDLS, CDR2 YYNGEE. For the CDR3, the DNA is TGTGCCAGCAGCGTAGGAGGGTCAGGTTCTCTATACGGCTACACCTTC. This sequence encodes CASSVGGSGSLYGYTF.

This clonotype came up many times. The rearrangement joins TRBV5-1 to TRBJ1-1, with 8 positions matching TRBD1. The CDR3 is 17 amino acids. The junction had 11 bases not matched to a gene; V was cut back by 4 bases and J by 0 bases. Per the germline V gene, CDR1 is SGHRS and CDR2 is YFSETQ. The CDR3 DNA follows: TGCGCCAGCAGCGTAGGACAGGGTTTGGCCCTGAACACTGAAGCTTTCTTT. Amino acid sequence: CASSVGQGLALNTEAFF.

There are many counts of this clonotype. V usage is TRBV6-1 and J usage is TRBJ1-6; TRBD1 agrees at 8 bases. CDR1 is MNHNS, CDR2 SASEGT, per germline. With V trimmed by 6 bases and J by 8 bases, 6 bases remained unmatched. The CDR3 is made up of 14 amino acids. As DNA, the CDR3 is TGTGCCAGCAGCTTGACAGGGGACGATTCACCCCTCCACTTT. This gives the protein CASSLTGDDSPLHF.

This clonotype was recorded at least ten times. The chain uses TRBV6-5 and TRBJ2-1; D might be TRBD1 (5 bases). Trimming stripped 8 bases from V and 7 bases from J, with 15 bases between. Germline V CDR1 and CDR2: MNHEY, SVGAGI. The length of the CDR3 is 13 residues. CDR3 in DNA: TGTGCCAGCCGCTCTACAGGAACGAATGAGCAGTTCTTC. It yields the protein CASRSTGTNEQFF.